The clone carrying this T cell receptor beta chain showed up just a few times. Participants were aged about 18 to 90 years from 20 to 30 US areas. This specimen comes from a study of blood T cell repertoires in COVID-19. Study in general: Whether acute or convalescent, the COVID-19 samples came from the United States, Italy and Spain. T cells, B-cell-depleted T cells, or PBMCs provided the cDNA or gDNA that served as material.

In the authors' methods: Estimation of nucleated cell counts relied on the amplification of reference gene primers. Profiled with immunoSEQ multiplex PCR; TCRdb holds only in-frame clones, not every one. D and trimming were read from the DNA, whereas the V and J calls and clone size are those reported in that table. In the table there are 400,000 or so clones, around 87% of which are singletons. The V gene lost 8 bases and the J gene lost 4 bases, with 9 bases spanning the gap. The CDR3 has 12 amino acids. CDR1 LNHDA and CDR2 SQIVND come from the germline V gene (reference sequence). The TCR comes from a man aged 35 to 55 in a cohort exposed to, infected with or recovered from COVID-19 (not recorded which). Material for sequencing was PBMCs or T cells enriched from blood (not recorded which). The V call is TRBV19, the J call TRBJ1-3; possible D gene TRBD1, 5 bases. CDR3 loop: CASQGSGNTIYF. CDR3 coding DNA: TGTGCCAGTCAGGGTTCAGGAAACACCATATATTTT.